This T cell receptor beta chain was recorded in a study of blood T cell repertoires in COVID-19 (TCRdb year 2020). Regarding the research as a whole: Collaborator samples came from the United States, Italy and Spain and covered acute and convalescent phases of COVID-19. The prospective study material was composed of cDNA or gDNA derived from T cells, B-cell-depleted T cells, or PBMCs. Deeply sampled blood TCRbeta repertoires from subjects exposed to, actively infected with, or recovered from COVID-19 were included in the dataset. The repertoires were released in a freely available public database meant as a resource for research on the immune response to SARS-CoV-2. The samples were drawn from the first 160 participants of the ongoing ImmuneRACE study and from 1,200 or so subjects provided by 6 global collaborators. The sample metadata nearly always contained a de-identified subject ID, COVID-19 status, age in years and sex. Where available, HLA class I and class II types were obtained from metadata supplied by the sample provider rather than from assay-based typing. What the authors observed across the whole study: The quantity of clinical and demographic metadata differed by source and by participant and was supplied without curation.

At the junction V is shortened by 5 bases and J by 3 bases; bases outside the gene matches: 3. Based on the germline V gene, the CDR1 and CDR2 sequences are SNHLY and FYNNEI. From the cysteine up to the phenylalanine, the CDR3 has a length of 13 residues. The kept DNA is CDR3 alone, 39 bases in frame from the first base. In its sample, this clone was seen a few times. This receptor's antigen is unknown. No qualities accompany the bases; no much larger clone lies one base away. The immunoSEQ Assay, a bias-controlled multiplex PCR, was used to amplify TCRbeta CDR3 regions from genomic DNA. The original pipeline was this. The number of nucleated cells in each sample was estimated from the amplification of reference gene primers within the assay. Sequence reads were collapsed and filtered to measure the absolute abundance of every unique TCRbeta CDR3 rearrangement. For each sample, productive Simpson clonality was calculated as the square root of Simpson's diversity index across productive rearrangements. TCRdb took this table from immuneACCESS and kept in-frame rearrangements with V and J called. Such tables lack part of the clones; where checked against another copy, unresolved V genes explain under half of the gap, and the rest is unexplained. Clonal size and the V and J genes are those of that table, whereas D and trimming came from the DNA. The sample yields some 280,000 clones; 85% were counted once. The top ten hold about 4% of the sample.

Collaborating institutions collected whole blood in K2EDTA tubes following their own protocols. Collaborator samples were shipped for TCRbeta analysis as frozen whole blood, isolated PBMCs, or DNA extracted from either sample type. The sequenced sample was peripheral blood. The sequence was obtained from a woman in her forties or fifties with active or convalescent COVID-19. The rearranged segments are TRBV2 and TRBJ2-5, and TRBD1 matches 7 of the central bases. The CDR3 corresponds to CASSLDREETQYF. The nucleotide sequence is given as TGTGCCAGCAGTCTCGACAGGGAAGAGACCCAGTACTTC.